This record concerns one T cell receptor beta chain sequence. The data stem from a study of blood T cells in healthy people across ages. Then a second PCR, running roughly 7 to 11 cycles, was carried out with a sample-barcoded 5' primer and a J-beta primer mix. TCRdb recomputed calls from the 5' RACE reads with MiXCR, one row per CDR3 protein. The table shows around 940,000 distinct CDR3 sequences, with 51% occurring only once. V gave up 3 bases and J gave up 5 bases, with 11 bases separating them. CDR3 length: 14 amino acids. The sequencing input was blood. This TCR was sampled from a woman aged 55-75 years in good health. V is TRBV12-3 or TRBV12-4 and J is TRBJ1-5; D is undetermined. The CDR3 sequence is CASSFMTGHQPQHF. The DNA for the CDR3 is TGTGCCAGCAGTTTCATGACCGGCCATCAGCCCCAGCATTTT.